A single sample is the source of the 27 T cell receptor beta chains below, sequenced in a study of OX40 agonist ivuxolimab in advanced cancers. Some clones are missing from TCRdb's copy, which holds only in-frame ones; the method was immunoSEQ multiplex PCR. The table includes about 62,000 clones, around 84% detected once. The source material was CD4+ or CD8+ T cells sorted from blood, sampled in a trial of the OX40 agonist ivuxolimab. The receptors shown here come from an adult with an advanced solid tumor such as melanoma, head and neck, liver or kidney cancer.

This clone has a handful of counts. CDR3 sequence reads: CASSEGQGHNQPQHF. In nucleotides, the CDR3 is TGTGCCAGCAGTGAAGGGCAGGGCCACAATCAGCCCCAGCATTTT. This chain connects TRBV6-1 to TRBJ1-5, with TRBD1 as a possible D gene (5 bases). CDR3 size: 15 residues. Germline V gives CDR1 MNHNS, CDR2 SASEGT. V lost 1 base and J lost 3, with 10 bases in between.

This CDR3 is CASSGTGVANYGYTF. The CDR3, as DNA: TGTGCCAGCAGCGGGACAGGGGTGGCTAACTATGGCTACACCTTC. The rearrangement uses TRBV6-6 and TRBJ1-2, with 10 bases identical to TRBD1. Losses at the gene ends were 6 bases for V and 0 bases for J; bases not matched to a gene: 4. This CDR3 spans 15 amino acids. The germline V gene has CDR1 MNHNY and CDR2 SVGAGI (reference sequence).

The genes are TRBV2 and TRBJ2-3; D is unresolved. Germline assignment: CDR1 SNHLY and CDR2 FYNNEI. The CDR3 loop spans 13 amino acids. Trimming removed 7 bases at V and 7 bases at J, with 15 bases between. DNA of the CDR3: TGTGCCAGCATGGAAACCTACAGACATACGCAGTATTTT. It yields the protein CASMETYRHTQYF.

This chain links TRBV5-4 with TRBJ2-2; possibly TRBD2 for D (6 bases). The germline gives CDR1 SGHNT, CDR2 YYREEE (reference sequence). The CDR3 length is 17 residues. The germline V and J ends were trimmed by 0 bases and 0 bases, with 12 bases remaining between them. CDR3 sequence: CASSLGFREANTGELFF. The CDR3 nucleotides read TGTGCCAGCAGCTTGGGGTTTAGGGAGGCGAACACCGGGGAGCTGTTTTTT.

V usage is TRBV18 and J usage is TRBJ2-7; TRBD2 might be the D (6 bases). The CDR3 contains 13 residues. Germline V CDR1 and CDR2: KGHSH, LQKENI. Between the trimmed V and J ends, which lost 4 bases and 4 bases, there was a span of 11 bases. In DNA, the CDR3 is TGTGCCAGCTCACTCCCAGGGACTTACGAGCAGTACTTC. Its translation is CASSLPGTYEQYF.

The V call is TRBV5-5, the J call TRBJ2-5; tentative D call: TRBD1 (6 bases). V was trimmed by 3 bases and J by 6 bases, leaving 18 bases between them. CDR1 and CDR2 from the germline V gene are SGHKS and YYEKEE (reference sequence). CDR3 length: 15 amino acids. In nucleotides, the CDR3 is TGTGCCAGCAGCTGGGACACAGGGTCCATACAGACCCAGTACTTC. Encoded protein: CASSWDTGSIQTQYF.

The chain recombines TRBV19 with TRBJ1-1; D is possibly TRBD1 (5 bases). V shed 5 bases and J shed 0 bases, with 10 bases lying between them. Germline CDR1 reads LNHDA; CDR2 reads SQIVND (reference sequence). This CDR3 has 14 residues. The CDR3 sequence: CASSLQGMNTEAFF. CDR3 DNA sequence: TGTGCCAGTAGTCTCCAGGGCATGAACACTGAAGCTTTCTTT.

This clone was observed once. This sequence joins TRBV2 and TRBJ1-1; the D gene is possibly TRBD1 (5 bases). V was shortened by 1 base and J by 4 bases, with 19 bases between the two germline ends. This CDR3 is built from 17 residues. Germline V lookup: CDR1 SNHLY, CDR2 FYNNEI. CDR3 bases: TGTGCCAGCAGTGAAGGGGTCGCAGATTCAGGGCTCACTGAAGCTTTCTTT. Translating it yields CASSEGVADSGLTEAFF.

This clone showed up just a few times. The identical CDR3 is also encoded by other nucleotide sequences in the sample. This chain uses TRBV6-1 with TRBJ2-3; weak D call: TRBD1 (7 bases). This CDR3 has 15 residues. V was clipped by 2 bases and J by 3 bases, with 12 bases between them. Germline V gene data show CDR1 as MNHNS and CDR2 as SASEGT. The CDR3, as DNA: TGTGCCAGCAGTGAAAGGAGGGGGCCTACAGATACGCAGTATTTT. Its translation: CASSERRGPTDTQYF.

The rearrangement uses TRBV7-2 and TRBJ2-1, with TRBD2 identical over 7 bases. The CDR3 has 16 residues. Germline values: CDR1 SGHTA, CDR2 FQGNSA. After removal of 1 base from V and 4 bases from J, the junction contained 7 bases not matched to a gene. In nucleotides, the CDR3 is TGTGCCAGCAGCTTAGAGGTGGGAGGGCCTTACAATGAGCAGTTCTTC. Its translation is CASSLEVGGPYNEQFF.

The J gene is TRBJ2-1, the V gene TRBV7-9; TRBD1 matches 8 bases. CDR3 size: 17 residues. The germline CDR1 and CDR2 sequences are SEHNR and FQNEAQ (reference sequence). With 5 bases clipped from V and 0 bases from J, the junction kept 9 bases outside the gene matches. CDR3 in amino acids: CASSLRQGKSSYNEQFF. The CDR3 nucleotides are TGTGCCAGCAGCCTGCGACAGGGGAAGAGCTCCTACAATGAGCAGTTCTTC.

This clone was picked up one time. The chain is built from TRBV5-6 and TRBJ2-2, with 7 positions matching TRBD1. Germline V gives CDR1 SGHDT, CDR2 YYEEEE. The CDR3 contains 15 residues. The J segment lost 6 bases and the V segment lost 4 bases, leaving 9 bases of the junction unmatched. CDR3 DNA sequence: TGTGCCAGCAGCCTCCCGACAGGGTTTTCCGGGGAGCTGTTTTTT. Protein: CASSLPTGFSGELFF.

This sequence joins TRBV5-4 and TRBJ1-5; 7 bases are a match to TRBD1. The length of the CDR3 is 15 residues. Unmatched junction bases numbered 9, after V lost 0 bases and J lost 9 bases. Germline loops: CDR1 SGHNT, CDR2 YYREEE (reference sequence). CDR3 in DNA: TGTGCCAGCAGCTTGGGGCCGGGACAGAAGGGGCCCCAGCATTTT. Its translation: CASSLGPGQKGPQHF.

The chain uses TRBV11-2 and TRBJ2-3; D is possibly TRBD2 (6 bases). The CDR3 totals 14 residues. Germline V lookup: CDR1 SGHAT, CDR2 FQNNGV. Trimming cost V 5 bases and J 4 bases, with 13 bases left between them. The CDR3 is CASSRVGGADTQYF. The CDR3 bases are TGTGCCAGCAGCCGCGTGGGCGGGGCAGATACGCAGTATTTT. The full variable domain, completed using reference TRBV11-2 and TRBJ2-3, is EAGVAQSPRYKIIEKRQSVAFWCNPISGHATLYWYQQILGQGPKLLIQFQNNGVVDDSQLPKDRFSAERLKGVDSTLKIQPAKLEDSAVYLCASSRVGGADTQYFGPGTRLTVL.

CDR3 region: CASSPGGSSGNTIYF. CDR3 in DNA: TGTGCCAGCAGCCCCGGAGGCAGCTCTGGAAACACCATATATTTT. The chain couples TRBV28 to TRBJ1-3, with D unresolved. Trimming removed 6 bases at V and 0 bases at J, with 12 bases between. Germline CDR1 reads MDHEN; CDR2 reads SYDVKM. CDR3 length: 15 residues.

This sequence joins TRBV6-5 and TRBJ1-4; TRBD1 aligns across 12 bases. Germline trimming cut 2 bases from V and 8 bases from J; bases unmatched to any gene: 6. This CDR3 spans 16 amino acids. The germline gives CDR1 MNHEY, CDR2 SVGAGI. The chain's CDR3 is CASSYGTGGPTEKLFF. The CDR3 DNA sequence: TGTGCCAGCAGTTACGGGACAGGGGGCCCTACCGAAAAACTGTTTTTT.

V usage is TRBV27 and J usage is TRBJ2-7; no firm D call. Germline V gene sequence: CDR1 MNHEY, CDR2 SMNVEV (reference sequence). This CDR3 has 15 amino acids. Trimming pared 4 bases from V and 0 bases from J, leaving 13 bases between. CDR3 amino acids: CASSSRAVGSYEQYF. CDR3 nucleotides: TGTGCCAGCAGTTCTAGGGCGGTAGGCTCCTACGAGCAGTACTTC.

As for this clone: Other DNA sequences from this sample encode an identical CDR3 as well. The chain is built from TRBV28 and TRBJ1-1; no reliable D call. In germline, CDR1 is MDHEN, CDR2 SYDVKM. V was clipped by 5 bases and J by 4 bases, with 5 bases between them. This CDR3 is 11 amino acids long. The CDR3 protein is CASSLTTEAFF. The CDR3 nucleotides are TGTGCCAGCAGTCTAACCACTGAAGCTTTCTTT.

CDR3 residues: CASSTQPSQNYGYTF. The CDR3 bases are TGCGCCAGCAGCACCCAGCCTTCTCAAAACTATGGCTACACCTTC. The chain recombines TRBV5-1 with TRBJ1-2; no firm D call. This CDR3 has 15 residues. Germline lookup yields CDR1 SGHRS and CDR2 YFSETQ. V shed 4 bases and J shed 2 bases, with 15 bases lying between them. Full variable domain (remainder filled in from reference TRBV5-1 and TRBJ1-2): KAGVTQTPRYLIKTRGQQVTLSCSPISGHRSVSWYQQTPGQGLQFLFEYFSETQRNKGNFPGRFSGRQFSNSRSEMNVSTLELGDSALYLCASSTQPSQNYGYTFGSGTRLTVV.

The genes are TRBV7-9 and TRBJ2-1, with 7 bases fitting TRBD2. Losses at the gene ends were 8 bases for V and 4 bases for J; bases not matched to a gene: 2. The CDR3 extends over 12 amino acids. Germline lookup yields CDR1 SEHNR and CDR2 FQNEAQ (reference sequence). The CDR3 coding sequence is TGTGCCAGCGCAGCGGGGTACAATGAGCAGTTCTTC. It encodes CASAAGYNEQFF.

This clone was observed a handful of times. The V and J genes are TRBV29-1 and TRBJ2-7; TRBD1 matches at 8 bases. Germline V gene sequence: CDR1 SQVTM, CDR2 ANQGSEA. This CDR3 has 15 residues. The V and J ends lost 0 bases and 1 base, in that order; junction bases with no gene match: 5. The CDR3 sequence: CSVEDAQGDSYEQYF. The DNA of the CDR3 is TGCAGCGTTGAAGATGCACAGGGGGATTCCTACGAGCAGTACTTC.

This clone was seen a handful of times. J is TRBJ1-2 and V is TRBV29-1; D remains ambiguous. CDR1 and CDR2 (germline): SQVTM, ANQGSEA. There are 12 residues in the CDR3. The V gene lost 3 bases and the J gene lost 4 bases, with 9 bases spanning the gap. CDR3 nucleotides: TGCAGCGTTGAGTCCGGCTCCTATGGCTACACCTTC. Amino acids: CSVESGSYGYTF.

The chain joins TRBV6-5 to TRBJ1-2; TRBD1 agrees at 9 bases. Germline-derived CDR1 and CDR2 are MNHEY and SVGAGI. This CDR3 has 14 residues. V dropped 6 bases and J dropped 3; count of bases not matched to a gene: 5. CDR3 protein: CASRGQGWDYGYTF. CDR3 coding DNA: TGTGCCAGCAGGGGACAGGGATGGGACTATGGCTACACCTTC.

The DNA of the CDR3 is TGTGCCAGCAGCTCGGAGACAGGTATTGCCGTTGGCTACACCTTC. Translation gives CASSSETGIAVGYTF. This chain joins TRBV5-4 and TRBJ1-2, with D possibly being TRBD1 (6 bases). The germline V gene encodes CDR1 SGHNT and CDR2 YYREEE (reference sequence). There are 15 residues in the CDR3. V shed 3 bases and J shed 7 bases, with 19 bases lying between them.

The chain combines TRBV28 with TRBJ2-7; D is ambiguous. V was shortened by 8 bases and J by 0 bases, with 14 bases between the two germline ends. CDR1 and CDR2 from the germline V gene are MDHEN and SYDVKM. The CDR3 is 14 residues long. The CDR3 is CASFNPGSSYEQYF. In DNA, the CDR3 is TGTGCCAGCTTCAATCCGGGTAGCTCCTACGAGCAGTACTTC.

As regards this clone: A read error may account for a junction end that differs from germline. The rearrangement links TRBV7-7 to TRBJ2-5; weak D call: TRBD1 (6 bases). This CDR3 has 13 amino acids. The V gene's germline CDR1 is SSHAT and CDR2 FNYEAQ (reference sequence). CDR3 DNA: TGTGCTAGCAGCCGGGACACCCAAGAGACCCAGTACTTC. Translating it yields CASSRDTQETQYF.

This clone was detected a few times. The chain joins TRBV29-1 to TRBJ2-3; no firm D call. The CDR3 consists of 13 residues. CDR1 and CDR2 from the germline V gene are SQVTM and ANQGSEA. Trimming cost V 3 bases and J 2 bases, with 9 bases left between them. This CDR3 is CSVEARNTDTQYF. The CDR3 region has the DNA TGCAGCGTTGAGGCACGGAACACAGATACGCAGTATTTT.